A single sample gave rise to the 23 T cell receptor beta chains below, sequenced in a study of PD-1 blockade in classical Hodgkin lymphoma. Assay used: immunoSEQ multiplex PCR; TCRdb lists only in-frame clones, some missing. The table includes 90,000 to 100,000 clones, around 80% detected once. Time point of the sample: cycle 4 day 1 (C4D1), after more than five weeks of nivolumab. Brentuximab vedotin exposure varied, and every patient relapsed after autologous stem cell transplantation. Sequenced material: peripheral blood mononuclear cells (PBMCs), taken before the fourth cycle of nivolumab. All receptors derive from a human donor with classical Hodgkin lymphoma.

This clone was seen repeatedly, ten times or more. This sequence joins TRBV10-3 and TRBJ1-2; D gene uncertain. The CDR3 is 9 residues long. The germline CDR1 and CDR2 sequences are ENHRY and SYGVKD. In nucleotides, the CDR3 is TGTGCGATCGGAGGCGGCTACACCTTC. This sequence encodes CAIGGGYTF.

This chain uses TRBV5-1 with TRBJ1-2, with D uncertain. The V end was cut by 0 bases, the J end by 0 bases, with 6 bases between. The germline V gene has CDR1 SGHRS and CDR2 YFSETQ. The CDR3 totals 14 residues. The CDR3, as DNA: TGCGCCAGCAGCTTGGAGCCAGCTAACTATGGCTACACCTTC. Residues: CASSLEPANYGYTF.

V is TRBV10-3 and J is TRBJ2-1, with 8 bases fitting TRBD2. The CDR3 contains 15 residues. V lost 5 bases and J lost 4; bases outside the gene matches: 7. CDR1 and CDR2 from the germline V gene are ENHRY and SYGVKD. The CDR3 loop is CAISLSGGEYNEQFF. The CDR3 DNA sequence: TGTGCCATCAGTCTGAGCGGGGGTGAATACAATGAGCAGTTCTTC.

J is TRBJ2-2 and V is TRBV2, with D possibly being TRBD2 (5 bases). The V gene's germline CDR1 is SNHLY and CDR2 FYNNEI. The CDR3 length is 14 residues. V gave up 1 base and J gave up 4 bases, with 7 bases separating them. CDR3 sequence: CASSEERSTGELFF. The DNA of the CDR3 is TGTGCCAGCAGTGAAGAGCGGTCCACCGGGGAGCTGTTTTTT.

This clone came up a few times. The chain employs TRBV2 and TRBJ1-4; TRBD1 might be the D (6 bases). This CDR3 spans 14 amino acids. Germline V CDR1 and CDR2: SNHLY, FYNNEI. Between the trimmed V and J ends, which lost 10 bases and 7 bases, there was a span of 19 bases. The chain's CDR3 is CATKGEQGVEKLFF. The CDR3 DNA follows: TGTGCCACTAAGGGGGAACAGGGAGTTGAAAAACTGTTTTTT.

The V call is TRBV7-9, the J call TRBJ2-7, with TRBD2 matching over 15 bases. V lost 5 bases and J lost 7; bases outside the gene matches: 6. Germline V gene sequence: CDR1 SEHNR, CDR2 FQNEAQ (reference sequence). The CDR3 sequence is 15 residues long. The CDR3 bases are TGTGCCAGCAGCAGCGGGACTAGCGGGAGGATGGAGCAGTACTTC. The encoded protein is CASSSGTSGRMEQYF.

The V and J genes are TRBV29-1 and TRBJ2-1; 8 nucleotides agree with TRBD2. The CDR3 length is 13 residues. The trim removed 8 bases at V and 4 bases at J, leaving 7 bases unmatched. The germline CDR1 and CDR2 sequences are SQVTM and ANQGSEA. The CDR3 sequence is CSIWRGAYNEQFF. The CDR3 DNA sequence: TGCAGCATCTGGCGGGGGGCATACAATGAGCAGTTCTTC.

V is TRBV7-9 and J is TRBJ2-1; a weak D match, TRBD1 (5 bases). Germline V lookup: CDR1 SEHNR, CDR2 FQNEAQ (reference sequence). The CDR3 consists of 13 residues. Trimming stripped 5 bases from V and 9 bases from J, with 14 bases between. Here the CDR3 reads CASSTLVGAEQFF. CDR3 sequence (DNA): TGTGCCAGCAGCACTCTAGTAGGGGCTGAGCAGTTCTTC.

This chain links TRBV6-5 with TRBJ2-3, with no clear D. The germline CDR1 and CDR2 sequences are MNHEY and SVGAGI. The CDR3 totals 16 residues. Trimming left V 0 bases short and J 2 bases short, with 12 bases between. Here the CDR3 DNA reads TGTGCCAGCAGTTACTCGGGTGGACCGTTCACAGATACGCAGTATTTT. Its protein is CASSYSGGPFTDTQYF.

The genes are TRBV30 and TRBJ2-3; TRBD2 matches at 8 bases. CDR1 and CDR2 from the germline V gene are GTSNPN and SVGIG (reference sequence). V was clipped by 5 bases and J by 3 bases; unmatched bases: 4. The CDR3 is 13 amino acids. The CDR3 nucleotides read TGTGCCTGGGGACGGGGGGGGACAGATACGCAGTATTTT. Translating gives CAWGRGGTDTQYF. The variable domain in full, with the rest retrieved from reference TRBV30 and TRBJ2-3, is SQTIHQWPATLVQPVGSPLSLECTVEGTSNPNLYWYRQAAGRGLQLLFYSVGIGQISSEVPQNLSASRPQDRQFILSSKKLLLSDSGFYLCAWGRGGTDTQYFGPGTRLTVL.

This clone was counted at least ten times. This chain links TRBV30 with TRBJ2-5, with D possibly TRBD2 on 5 matching bases. Germline V gene lookup returns CDR1 GTSNPN and CDR2 SVGIG (reference sequence). The CDR3 is 12 amino acids. Trimming pared 1 base from V and 5 bases from J, leaving 8 bases between. The DNA of the CDR3 is TGTGCCTGGAGTGGAGGGCTTGAGACCCAGTACTTC. Translated: CAWSGGLETQYF.

This clone was detected once. The chain recombines TRBV7-9 with TRBJ2-6; no definite D call. Trimming took off 6 bases at V and 0 bases at J, with 21 bases between the two ends. Germline V gives CDR1 SEHNR, CDR2 FQNEAQ (reference sequence). The CDR3 is 19 residues long. As DNA, the CDR3 is TGTGCCAGCAGAGAATTAGGGATCGGCGCGAGCTCTGGGGCCAACGTCCTGACTTTC. This codes for CASRELGIGASSGANVLTF.

The chain's CDR3 is CASSANQLNTEAFF. CDR3 nucleotide sequence: TGTGCCAGCAGTGCGAACCAGTTGAACACTGAAGCTTTCTTT. The chain carries TRBV2 and TRBJ1-1, with unresolved D. Trimming cost V 4 bases and J 0 bases, with 9 bases left between them. The V gene's germline CDR1 is SNHLY and CDR2 FYNNEI. CDR3 length: 14 amino acids.

The rearrangement joins TRBV7-2 to TRBJ2-7; 14 bases map to TRBD2. The CDR3 is 19 residues long. Unmatched junction bases numbered 14, after V lost 4 bases and J lost 3 bases. Germline CDR1 and CDR2: SGHTA and FQGNSA. CDR3 residues: CASSSPGLAGAQNYYEQYF. In DNA, the CDR3 is TGTGCCAGCAGCTCCCCGGGACTAGCGGGAGCCCAAAACTACTACGAGCAGTACTTC.

V usage is TRBV4-2 and J usage is TRBJ2-1, with 12 bases identical to TRBD2. Germline CDR1 and CDR2: LGHNA and YNFKEQ. The V segment lost 1 base and the J segment 9 bases; nucleotides outside the gene matches: 4. The CDR3 is 15 amino acids. CDR3: CASSQGLAGVFEQFF. DNA for the CDR3: TGTGCCAGCAGCCAAGGACTAGCGGGAGTTTTTGAGCAGTTCTTC.

This chain uses TRBV30 with TRBJ2-1, with 11 bases fitting TRBD1. The CDR3 totals 15 residues. The V and J ends lost 0 bases and 9 bases, in that order; junction bases with no gene match: 7. The germline CDR1 and CDR2 sequences are GTSNPN and SVGIG (reference sequence). The CDR3 sequence: CAWSVLRTGGGEQFF. For the CDR3, the DNA is TGTGCCTGGAGTGTACTTCGGACAGGGGGCGGTGAGCAGTTCTTC.

J is TRBJ2-7 and V is TRBV4-1, with 14 bases matching TRBD2. CDR3 size: 17 residues. The germline V gene has CDR1 MGHRA and CDR2 YSYEKL. V trimming: 4 bases; J trimming: 0 bases; junction bases outside the gene matches: 5. The CDR3 loop is CASSLGLAGGLSYEQYF. DNA for the CDR3: TGCGCCAGCAGCCTCGGACTAGCGGGGGGCCTCTCCTACGAGCAGTACTTC.

This clone was detected only a few times. This chain joins TRBV7-2 and TRBJ1-1; weak D call: TRBD1 (5 bases). The length of the CDR3 is 14 residues. CDR1 is SGHTA and CDR2 is FQGNSA in the germline V gene. The V gene lost 3 bases and the J gene lost 5 bases, with 13 bases spanning the gap. CDR3 sequence reads: CASSLTRGETEAFF. CDR3 DNA sequence: TGTGCCAGCAGCTTGACGAGGGGAGAGACTGAAGCTTTCTTT.

This chain links TRBV7-8 with TRBJ2-7; D gene unclear. The CDR3 contains 15 residues. The V end was cut by 3 bases, the J end by 2 bases, with 14 bases between. Per germline, CDR1 SGHVS and CDR2 FQNEAQ. CDR3 coding DNA: TGTGCCAGCAGCTTTGGGGAAATTAGTCCCTACGAGCAGTACTTC. Encoded protein: CASSFGEISPYEQYF.

Here the CDR3 reads CASAPSPGHYEQYF. The CDR3 coding sequence is TGTGCCAGCGCTCCGTCTCCGGGGCACTACGAGCAGTACTTC. The V call is TRBV7-3, the J call TRBJ2-7; TRBD1 or TRBD2 may be the D gene (5 bases each). Germline V gene lookup returns CDR1 SGHTA and CDR2 FQGTGA. Trimming shortened V by 8 bases and J by 3 bases, and 17 bases separated the two germline ends. The CDR3 spans 14 residues. Based on the CDR3 plus reference TRBV7-3 and TRBJ2-7, the full variable domain is GAGVSQTPSNKVTEKGKYVELRCDPISGHTALYWYRQSLGQGPEFLIYFQGTGAADDSGLPNDRFFAVRPEGSVSTLKIQRTERGDSAVYLCASAPSPGHYEQYFGPGTRLTVT.

This chain joins TRBV28 and TRBJ2-5, with 7 bases fitting TRBD1. Germline CDR1 MDHEN, CDR2 SYDVKM. The CDR3 has 13 amino acids. After removal of 6 bases from V and 1 base from J, the junction contained 2 bases not matched to a gene. DNA for the CDR3: TGTGCCAGCAGGACAGGGACCCAAGAGACCCAGTACTTC. Encoded protein: CASRTGTQETQYF. The entire variable domain, with the rest obtained from reference TRBV28 and TRBJ2-5, is as follows: DVKVTQSSRYLVKRTGEKVFLECVQDMDHENMFWYRQDPGLGLRLIYFSYDVKMKEKGDIPEGYSVSREKKERFSLILESASTNQTSMYLCASRTGTQETQYFGPGTRLLVL.

This chain uses TRBV27 with TRBJ2-3; D is uncertain. V dropped 0 bases and J dropped 0 bases, with 7 bases sitting between them. This CDR3 is built from 15 residues. CDR1 and CDR2 (germline): MNHEY, SMNVEV (reference sequence). CDR3 amino acids: CASSLSWRSTDTQYF. As DNA, the CDR3 is TGTGCCAGCAGTTTATCATGGCGGAGCACAGATACGCAGTATTTT.

This clone was detected many times. The rearrangement uses TRBV19 and TRBJ1-5; perhaps TRBD1 as D (6 bases). Germline assignment: CDR1 LNHDA and CDR2 SQIVND (reference sequence). The CDR3 is 16 residues long. Trimming stripped 5 bases from V and 4 bases from J, with 18 bases between. Here the CDR3 DNA reads TGTGCCAGTAGTTCCTCTTTGGGGACACGGAATCAGCCCCAGCATTTT. Translating it yields CASSSSLGTRNQPQHF.